This T cell receptor beta chain was sequenced during a study of identical twins. The study, taken as a whole, reports: For out-of-frame beta sequences, excess twin sharing was weaker. Analyses based on zero insertions could be partly confounded by invariant MAIT and iNKT cells. For cord blood, abundant beta clonotypes had fewer insertions, unlike memory repertoires, which showed none.

V gave up 0 bases and J gave up 7 bases; unmatched junction bases: 8. The V gene's germline CDR1 is SGHNT and CDR2 YYREEE (reference sequence). CDR3 length: 16 residues. From the 5' RACE reads, TCRdb called clonotypes with MiXCR, one entry per CDR3 protein. The sample yields hundreds of thousands of distinct CDR3 sequences, around 8.3% seen once. In this sample, this clonotype turned up a few times. Its cognate antigen is unknown. These data also formed part of another study, on yellow fever vaccine responses in identical twins.

The chain links TRBV5-4 to TRBJ2-2; 8 bases align to TRBD2. This TCR came from a woman aged 18-35 years in good health. Source material: PBMCs. CDR3 residues: CASSLGGGQKGGELFF. DNA for the CDR3: TGTGCCAGCAGCTTGGGCGGGGGGCAGAAAGGCGGGGAGCTGTTTTTT.